The 13 T cell receptor beta chains given below trace back to one sample, sequenced in a study of cytomegalovirus exposure and HLA in healthy donors. The data were produced by immunoSEQ multiplex PCR, yet TCRdb's version contains in-frame clones alone and is incomplete. The repertoire includes about 220,000 clones, almost 90% of them detected once, and roughly 2.8% sits in the top ten. What was sequenced was PBMCs. These receptors all stem from a young woman in good health and CMV-seronegative.

The rearrangement uses TRBV27 and TRBJ2-2; the D gene is possibly TRBD2 (5 bases). In germline, CDR1 is MNHEY, CDR2 SMNVEV (reference sequence). The CDR3 is 12 residues long. V lost 8 bases and J 4 bases, leaving 8 bases between the germline ends. The CDR3 protein is CASGLATGELFF. The CDR3 DNA is TGTGCCAGCGGACTCGCCACCGGGGAGCTGTTTTTT.

V is TRBV15 and J is TRBJ2-2; 7 bases agree with TRBD2. Germline trimming cut 6 bases from V and 3 bases from J; bases unmatched to any gene: 19. Germline assignment: CDR1 LNHNV and CDR2 YYDKDF (reference sequence). The CDR3 contains 19 residues. This CDR3 is CATRPTLPGGGEYTGELFF. The CDR3 region has the DNA TGTGCCACCAGGCCTACCCTTCCCGGGGGAGGGGAATACACCGGGGAGCTGTTTTTT.

V gene TRBV7-3 combines with J gene TRBJ2-5, with TRBD2 matching over 11 bases. The V gene's germline CDR1 is SGHTA and CDR2 FQGTGA. The CDR3 totals 16 residues. Trimming at V came to 4 bases and at J to 5 bases, leaving 9 bases not matched to a gene. This CDR3 reads CASSSNSGRAGETQYF. CDR3 sequence (DNA): TGTGCCAGCAGCTCAAATAGCGGGAGGGCCGGGGAGACCCAGTACTTC.

V gene TRBV19 combines with J gene TRBJ1-1; D ambiguous. The CDR3 is 14 residues long. The V end was cut by 3 bases, the J end by 3 bases, with 11 bases between. Looked up from germline, CDR1 is LNHDA and CDR2 is SQIVND (reference sequence). Here the CDR3 DNA reads TGTGCCAGTAGTATTGGAGGGTGGGACACTGAAGCTTTCTTT. Translated: CASSIGGWDTEAFF.

The chain combines TRBV6-1 with TRBJ1-1, with D possibly TRBD1 on 6 matching bases. CDR1 is MNHNS and CDR2 is SASEGT in the germline V gene. The length of the CDR3 is 14 residues. The V and J ends lost 6 bases and 2 bases respectively, with 13 bases between them. CDR3 amino acids: CASRVDGTNTEAFF. The CDR3 DNA is TGTGCCAGCAGGGTAGACGGGACAAACACTGAAGCTTTCTTT.

This chain uses TRBV28 with TRBJ2-1, with D possibly matching TRBD2 (7 bases). There are 15 residues in the CDR3. The V gene lost 7 bases and the J gene lost 6 bases, with 19 bases spanning the gap. Germline V gives CDR1 MDHEN, CDR2 SYDVKM. In DNA, the CDR3 is TGTGCCAGCACCCAGTGGGGGGGCATGGGCAATGAGCAGTTCTTC. This codes for CASTQWGGMGNEQFF.

The chain has TRBV19 and TRBJ2-3, with TRBD1 identical over 11 bases. This CDR3 spans 15 amino acids. Unmatched junction bases numbered 2, after V lost 3 bases and J lost 3 bases. From germline, CDR1 is LNHDA and CDR2 SQIVND (reference sequence). CDR3 bases: TGTGCCAGTAGTATGGGACAGGGGGTTACAGATACGCAGTATTTT. This sequence encodes CASSMGQGVTDTQYF.

The genes are TRBV13 and TRBJ1-1, with D possibly being TRBD1 (6 bases). CDR3 length: 14 amino acids. The ends were cut back, 5 bases at V and 5 bases at J, with 15 bases in the middle. Germline values: CDR1 PRHDT, CDR2 FYEKMQ (reference sequence). The CDR3 sequence: CASSIGGGDTEAFF. CDR3 nucleotides: TGTGCCAGCAGCATCGGAGGGGGGGATACTGAAGCTTTCTTT.

The J gene is TRBJ2-7, the V gene TRBV5-4; 12 bases are a match to TRBD2. The germline V gene encodes CDR1 SGHNT and CDR2 YYREEE (reference sequence). The CDR3 is made up of 16 amino acids. J lost 5 bases, V lost 0 bases, and 6 bases had no gene match. CDR3: CASSLGLAGGANEQYF. The CDR3 DNA sequence: TGTGCCAGCAGCTTGGGGCTAGCGGGAGGGGCGAACGAGCAGTACTTC.

V gene TRBV25-1 combines with J gene TRBJ2-1; 9 bases are shared with TRBD1. V lost 5 bases, J lost 2 bases, and 4 bases stayed unmatched. In germline, CDR1 is MGHDK, CDR2 SYGVNS. The CDR3 sequence is 15 residues long. The CDR3 DNA reads TGTGCCAGCAGTCCGGACAGGGGCCCCTACAATGAGCAGTTCTTC. Its protein is CASSPDRGPYNEQFF.

This clone was seen once. The rearrangement joins TRBV28 to TRBJ2-7, with 8 bases fitting TRBD1. Per germline, CDR1 MDHEN and CDR2 SYDVKM. This CDR3 has 15 residues. V lost 6 bases and J lost 0; bases outside the gene matches: 7. The CDR3 is CASSPGQGYSYEQYF. The CDR3 bases are TGTGCCAGCAGCCCAGGACAGGGCTACTCCTACGAGCAGTACTTC.

A single count supports this clone. The chain employs TRBV2 and TRBJ2-2; 8 bases agree with TRBD1. CDR3 length equals 15 residues. Trimming at V came to 5 bases and at J to 6 bases, leaving 8 bases not matched to a gene. CDR1 is SNHLY and CDR2 is FYNNEI in the germline V gene. The DNA for the CDR3 is TGTGCCAGCAGTACACCCCAGACAGGGGCCGGGGAGCTGTTTTTT. Its protein product is CASSTPQTGAGELFF. Full variable domain (remainder filled in from reference TRBV2 and TRBJ2-2): EPEVTQTPSHQVTQMGQEVILRCVPISNHLYFYWYRQILGQKVEFLVSFYNNEISEKSEIFDDQFSVERPDGSNFTLKIRSTKLEDSAMYFCASSTPQTGAGELFFGEGSRLTVL.

This clone was counted only a few times. This sequence joins TRBV6-1 and TRBJ1-2; D is perhaps TRBD1 (5 bases). V lost 5 bases and J 4 bases, leaving 17 bases between the germline ends. Germline CDR1 is MNHNS and CDR2 is SASEGT. This CDR3 region has 15 residues. The CDR3 region has the DNA TGTGCCAGCAGTCCCATTGGGGCGCCTAGCTATGGCTACACCTTC. Protein product: CASSPIGAPSYGYTF.